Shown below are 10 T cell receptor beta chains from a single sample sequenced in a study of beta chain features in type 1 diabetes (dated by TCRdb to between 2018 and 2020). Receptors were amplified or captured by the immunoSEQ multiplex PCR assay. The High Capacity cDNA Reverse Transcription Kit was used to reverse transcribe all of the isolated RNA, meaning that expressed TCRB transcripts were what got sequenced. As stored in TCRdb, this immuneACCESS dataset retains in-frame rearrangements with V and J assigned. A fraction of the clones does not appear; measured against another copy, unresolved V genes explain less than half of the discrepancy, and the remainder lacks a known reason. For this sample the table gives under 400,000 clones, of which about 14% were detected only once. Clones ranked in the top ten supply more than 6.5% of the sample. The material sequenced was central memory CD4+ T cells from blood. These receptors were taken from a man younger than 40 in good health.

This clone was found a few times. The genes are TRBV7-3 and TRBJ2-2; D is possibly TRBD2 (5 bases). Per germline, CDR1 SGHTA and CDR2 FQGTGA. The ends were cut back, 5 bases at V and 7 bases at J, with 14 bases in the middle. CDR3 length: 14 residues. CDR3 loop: CASSLTTPNGELFF. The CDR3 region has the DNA TGTGCCAGCAGCCTGACTACCCCCAACGGGGAGCTGTTTTTT.

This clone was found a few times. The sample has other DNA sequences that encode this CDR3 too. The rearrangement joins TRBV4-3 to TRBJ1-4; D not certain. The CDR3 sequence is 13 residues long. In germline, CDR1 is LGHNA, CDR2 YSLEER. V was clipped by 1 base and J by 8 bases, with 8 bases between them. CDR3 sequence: CASSQGVGEKLFF. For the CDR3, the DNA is TGCGCCAGCAGCCAAGGGGTAGGGGAAAAACTGTTTTTT.

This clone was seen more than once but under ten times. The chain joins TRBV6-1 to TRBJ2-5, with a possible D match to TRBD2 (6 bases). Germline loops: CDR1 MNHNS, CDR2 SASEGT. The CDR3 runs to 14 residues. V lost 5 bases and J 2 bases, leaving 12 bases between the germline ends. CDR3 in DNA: TGTGCCAGCAGTATGGAGGGGTGGCAAGAGACCCAGTACTTC. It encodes CASSMEGWQETQYF.

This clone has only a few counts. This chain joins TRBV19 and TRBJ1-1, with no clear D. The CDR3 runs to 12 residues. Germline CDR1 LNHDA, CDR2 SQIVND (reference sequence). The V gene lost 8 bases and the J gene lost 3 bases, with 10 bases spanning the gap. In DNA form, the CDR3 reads TGTGCCAGTCGGGCCCCCCACACTGAAGCTTTCTTT. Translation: CASRAPHTEAFF.

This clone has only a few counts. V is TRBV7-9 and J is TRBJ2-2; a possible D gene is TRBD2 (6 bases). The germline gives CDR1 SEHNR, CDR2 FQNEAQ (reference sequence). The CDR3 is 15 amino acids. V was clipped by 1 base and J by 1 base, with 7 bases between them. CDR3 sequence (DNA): TGTGCCAGCAGCTTAGATAGCGGGAACACCGGGGAGCTGTTTTTT. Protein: CASSLDSGNTGELFF.

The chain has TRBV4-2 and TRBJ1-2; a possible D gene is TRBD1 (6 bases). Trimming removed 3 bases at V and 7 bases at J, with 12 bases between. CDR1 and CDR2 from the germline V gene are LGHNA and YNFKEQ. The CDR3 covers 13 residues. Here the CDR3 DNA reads TGTGCCAGCAGCCAGGACACAGGGTCTGGCTACACCTTC. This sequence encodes CASSQDTGSGYTF.

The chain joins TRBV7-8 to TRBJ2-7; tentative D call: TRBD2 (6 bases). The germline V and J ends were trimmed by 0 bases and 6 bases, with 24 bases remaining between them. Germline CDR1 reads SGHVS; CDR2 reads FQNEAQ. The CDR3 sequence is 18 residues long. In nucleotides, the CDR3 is TGTGCCAGCAGCTTAGCGTCTCCTTCGGGAGCTTTCCCCTCCGAGCAGTACGTC. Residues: CASSLASPSGAFPSEQYV.

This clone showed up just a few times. The CDR3 sequence: CSVPGNTEAFF. The CDR3 nucleotides read TGCAGTGTCCCAGGGAACACTGAAGCTTTCTTT. The V gene is TRBV20-1, the J gene TRBJ1-1, with D hard to call. CDR3 size: 11 residues. The V gene's germline CDR1 is DFQATT and CDR2 SNEGSKA (reference sequence). Trimming cost V 7 bases and J 1 base, with 7 bases left between them.

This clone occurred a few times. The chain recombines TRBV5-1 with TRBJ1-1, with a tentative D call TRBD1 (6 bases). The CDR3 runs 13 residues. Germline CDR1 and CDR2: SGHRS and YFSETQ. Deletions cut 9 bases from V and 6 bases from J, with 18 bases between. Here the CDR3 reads CATKQGPQAEAFF. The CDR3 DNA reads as TGCGCCACCAAGCAGGGGCCCCAGGCTGAAGCTTTCTTT.

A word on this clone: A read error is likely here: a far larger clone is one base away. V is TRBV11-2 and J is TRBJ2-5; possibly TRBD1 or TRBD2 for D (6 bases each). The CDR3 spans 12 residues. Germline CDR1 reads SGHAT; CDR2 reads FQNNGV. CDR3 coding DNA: TGTGCCAGCAGCACAGGGCGCGGGACCCAGCACTTC. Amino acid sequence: CASSTGRGTQHF. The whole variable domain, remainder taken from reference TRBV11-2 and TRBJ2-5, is EAGVAQSPRYKIIEKRQSVAFWCNPISGHATLYWYQQILGQGPKLLIQFQNNGVVDDSQLPKDRFSAERLKGVDSTLKIQPAKLEDSAVYLCASSTGRGTQHFGPGTRLLVL.